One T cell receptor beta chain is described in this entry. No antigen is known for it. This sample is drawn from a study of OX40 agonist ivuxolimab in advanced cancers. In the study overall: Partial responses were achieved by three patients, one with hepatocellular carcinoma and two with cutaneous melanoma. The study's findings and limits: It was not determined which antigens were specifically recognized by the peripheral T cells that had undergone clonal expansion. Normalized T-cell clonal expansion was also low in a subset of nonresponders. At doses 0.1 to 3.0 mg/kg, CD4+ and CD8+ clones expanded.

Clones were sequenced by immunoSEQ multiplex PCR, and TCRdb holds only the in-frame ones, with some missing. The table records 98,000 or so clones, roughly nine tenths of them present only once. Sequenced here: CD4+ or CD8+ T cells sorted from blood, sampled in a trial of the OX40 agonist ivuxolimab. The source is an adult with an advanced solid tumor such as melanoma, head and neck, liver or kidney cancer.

DNA for the CDR3: TGTGCCAGCAGCTTGGGACAGCTCGCGGAGACCCAGTACTTC. Protein: CASSLGQLAETQYF. The gene calls are TRBV5-8 and TRBJ2-5; tentative D call: TRBD1 (5 bases). This CDR3 has 14 residues. Per germline, CDR1 SGHTS and CDR2 YDEGEE. With 0 bases removed from V and 5 bases from J, the gap between germline ends came to 11 bases.